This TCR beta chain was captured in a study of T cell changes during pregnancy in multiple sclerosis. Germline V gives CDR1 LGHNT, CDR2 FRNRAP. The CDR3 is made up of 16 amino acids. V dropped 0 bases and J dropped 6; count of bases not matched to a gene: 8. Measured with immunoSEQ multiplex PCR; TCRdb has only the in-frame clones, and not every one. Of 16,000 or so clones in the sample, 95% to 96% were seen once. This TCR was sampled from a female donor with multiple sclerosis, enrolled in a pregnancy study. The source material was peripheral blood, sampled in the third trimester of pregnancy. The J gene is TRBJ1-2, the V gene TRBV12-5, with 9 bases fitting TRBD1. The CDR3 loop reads CASGLVLAGTGNGYTF. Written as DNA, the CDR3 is TGTGCTAGTGGTTTGGTACTGGCTGGGACAGGGAATGGCTACACCTTC.